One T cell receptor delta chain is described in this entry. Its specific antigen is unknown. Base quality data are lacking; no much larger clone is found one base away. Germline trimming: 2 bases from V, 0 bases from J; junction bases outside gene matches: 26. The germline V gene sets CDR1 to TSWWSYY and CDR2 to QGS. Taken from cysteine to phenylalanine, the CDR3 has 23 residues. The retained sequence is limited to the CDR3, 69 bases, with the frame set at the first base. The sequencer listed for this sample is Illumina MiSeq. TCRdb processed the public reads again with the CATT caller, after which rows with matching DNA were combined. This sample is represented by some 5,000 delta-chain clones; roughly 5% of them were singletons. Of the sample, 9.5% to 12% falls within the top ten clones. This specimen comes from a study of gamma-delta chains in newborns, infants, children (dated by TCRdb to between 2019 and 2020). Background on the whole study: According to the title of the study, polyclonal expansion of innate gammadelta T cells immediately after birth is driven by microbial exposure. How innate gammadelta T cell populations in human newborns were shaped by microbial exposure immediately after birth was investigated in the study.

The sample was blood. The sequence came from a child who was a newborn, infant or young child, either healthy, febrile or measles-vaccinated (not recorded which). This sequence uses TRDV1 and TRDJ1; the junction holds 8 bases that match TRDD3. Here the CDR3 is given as CALGETPASPVLGAHPHTDKLIF. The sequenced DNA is TGTGCTCTTGGGGAAACCCCCGCTTCCCCGGTACTGGGGGCCCACCCACACACCGATAAACTCATCTTT.